One sample yielded the 4 T cell receptor beta chains listed below, sequenced in a study of CD8+CD57+ T cells in acquired aplastic anemia. The use of genomic DNA as template underpinned the TCR beta VDJ and CDR3 profiling. Each CDR3 protein is one row after TCRdb ran MiXCR on the reads. The table shows some 190,000 distinct CDR3 sequences, with 46% occurring only once. The sample consisted of sorted CD4+, CD8+, or CD8+CD57+ T cells (not recorded which) from PBMCs. The source is a human donor in good health.

At least ten counts were recorded for this clonotype. The chain recombines TRBV20-1 with TRBJ2-4; maybe TRBD2 (5 bases). The CDR3 is 13 residues long. Germline CDR1 reads DFQATT; CDR2 reads SNEGSKA (reference sequence). Trimming took off 2 bases at V and 2 bases at J, with 7 bases between the two ends. The chain's CDR3 is CSARSGSKNIQYF. DNA of the CDR3: TGCAGTGCTAGATCGGGGTCCAAAAACATTCAGTACTTC.

This clonotype was seen at least ten times. CDR3 DNA sequence: TGCGCCAGCAGCCAGAGAAACGGTGGCTCCTACGAGCAGTACTTC. Its translation is CASSQRNGGSYEQYF. The chain has TRBV4-3 and TRBJ2-7, with D unclear. Trimming pared 3 bases from V and 0 bases from J, leaving 12 bases between. This CDR3 has 15 residues. CDR1 is LGHNA, CDR2 YSLEER, per germline.

This clonotype was seen many times. The J gene is TRBJ1-5, the V gene TRBV3-1, with a possible D match to TRBD1 (5 bases). The CDR3 contains 13 residues. CDR1 is LGHDT and CDR2 is YNNKEL in the germline V gene (reference sequence). Trimming took 8 bases from V and 2 from J, leaving 10 bases between them. The CDR3 loop is CASGGTGNQPQHF. CDR3 sequence (DNA): TGTGCCAGCGGGGGGACGGGCAATCAGCCCCAGCATTTT.

J is TRBJ1-2 and V is TRBV15; 12 bases match TRBD1. The V gene end was trimmed by 8 bases and the J gene end by 4 bases; junction bases not matched to a gene: 11. The length of the CDR3 is 16 residues. Germline CDR1 is LNHNV and CDR2 is YYDKDF (reference sequence). CDR3 region: CATFGTGGDLIYGYTF. The DNA for the CDR3 is TGTGCCACCTTTGGGACAGGGGGCGATCTCATCTATGGCTACACCTTC. Based on the CDR3 plus reference TRBV15 and TRBJ1-2, the full variable domain is DAMVIQNPRYQVTQFGKPVTLSCSQTLNHNVMYWYQQKSSQAPKLLFHYYDKDFNNEADTPDNFQSRRPNTSFCFLDIRSPGLGDTAMYLCATFGTGGDLIYGYTFGSGTRLTVV.